The 21 T cell receptor beta chains below were found in one sample sequenced in a study of blood T cell repertoires in COVID-19 (dated by TCRdb to the early 2020s). Library prep was done by the immunoSEQ multiplex PCR assay. TCRdb mirrors the immuneACCESS table, restricted to in-frame sequences. Some clones are absent from its copies; in checked studies, under half trace to an unresolved V gene, and the reason for the others is unknown. For this sample there are 35,000 to 45,000 clones; approximately 91% appear just once. Approximately 2% of the sample is taken by the ten largest. Sequenced sample: peripheral blood. These receptors came from a human donor in a cohort sampled during active COVID-19.

The CDR3 spells CSVDGRGNTEAFF. CDR3 coding DNA: TGCAGCGTTGATGGCAGGGGAAACACTGAAGCTTTCTTT. The V gene is TRBV29-1, the J gene TRBJ1-1; weak D call: TRBD1 (6 bases). Deletions cut 3 bases from V and 2 bases from J, with 10 bases between. Germline-derived CDR1 and CDR2 are SQVTM and ANQGSEA. CDR3 length equals 13 residues.

The CDR3, as DNA: TGTGCCACCAGCACTGGGTCCCTAGGAGAGACCCAGTACTTC. Amino acids: CATSTGSLGETQYF. The J gene is TRBJ2-5, the V gene TRBV15, with no clear D. The germline CDR1 and CDR2 sequences are LNHNV and YYDKDF (reference sequence). This CDR3 region has 14 residues. The V and J ends lost 4 bases and 4 bases respectively, with 13 bases between them. Supplemented by reference TRBV15 and TRBJ2-5, the full variable domain reads DAMVIQNPRYQVTQFGKPVTLSCSQTLNHNVMYWYQQKSSQAPKLLFHYYDKDFNNEADTPDNFQSRRPNTSFCFLDIRSPGLGDTAMYLCATSTGSLGETQYFGPGTRLLVL.

The rearrangement joins TRBV28 to TRBJ1-3; unclear D gene. This CDR3 contains 16 residues. V was cut by 2 bases and J by 0 bases, with 11 bases left in between. CDR1 is MDHEN, CDR2 SYDVKM, per germline. The CDR3 DNA reads as TGTGCCAGCAGTTTACAGTCCCGAAACTCTGGAAACACCATATATTTT. This codes for CASSLQSRNSGNTIYF.

The V call is TRBV6-2 or TRBV6-3, the J call TRBJ1-4; no definite D call. V lost 0 bases, J lost 4 bases, and 15 bases lay in between. CDR3 length: 17 amino acids. Germline CDR1 and CDR2: MNHEY and SVGEGT. CDR3 amino acids: CASSYSSRGEYNEKLFF. CDR3 coding DNA: TGTGCCAGCAGTTACTCATCAAGAGGCGAATATAATGAAAAACTGTTTTTT.

The V gene is TRBV4-1, the J gene TRBJ2-5; 10 nucleotides line up with TRBD1. Germline trimming cut 3 bases from V and 5 bases from J; bases unmatched to any gene: 6. This CDR3 is 15 amino acids long. Germline V lookup: CDR1 MGHRA, CDR2 YSYEKL. CDR3 nucleotides: TGCGCCAGCAGCCACCCCCCGGGACAGGGGGAGACCCAGTACTTC. This codes for CASSHPPGQGETQYF.

The chain is built from TRBV7-9 and TRBJ1-5; D not resolved. The CDR3 has 13 residues. V shed 8 bases and J shed 6 bases, with 14 bases lying between them. The germline CDR1 and CDR2 sequences are SEHNR and FQNEAQ (reference sequence). The DNA of the CDR3 is TGTGCCAGCGGCACCGGGGAGGGTCAGCCCCAGCATTTT. Protein product: CASGTGEGQPQHF.

The chain is built from TRBV13 and TRBJ2-7; 7 bases match TRBD1. The germline CDR1 and CDR2 sequences are PRHDT and FYEKMQ (reference sequence). The CDR3 length is 14 residues. V lost 3 bases and J lost 2; bases outside the gene matches: 4. CDR3 sequence: CASSLDGTAYEQYF. CDR3 DNA: TGTGCCAGCAGCTTGGACGGGACAGCCTACGAGCAGTACTTC.

This chain joins TRBV5-6 and TRBJ1-2; 7 nucleotides line up with TRBD1. The CDR3 is 17 amino acids. Unmatched junction bases numbered 12, after V lost 0 bases and J lost 4 bases. CDR1 is SGHDT and CDR2 is YYEEEE in the germline V gene. The CDR3 DNA sequence: TGTGCCAGCAGCTTGGTGCCAGGGGGTCTAGGAGGCTATGGCTACACCTTC. Its protein product is CASSLVPGGLGGYGYTF. Variable domain in full (rest from reference TRBV5-6 and TRBJ1-2): DAGVTQSPTHLIKTRGQQVTLRCSPKSGHDTVSWYQQALGQGPQFIFQYYEEEERQRGNFPDRFSGHQFPNYSSELNVNALLLGDSALYLCASSLVPGGLGGYGYTFGSGTRLTVV.

This clone has only a few counts. The J gene is TRBJ2-5, the V gene TRBV27, with D possibly being TRBD2 (7 bases). Germline lookup yields CDR1 MNHEY and CDR2 SMNVEV (reference sequence). The CDR3 loop spans 15 amino acids. V lost 6 bases and J lost 1, with 15 bases in between. The CDR3 loop is CASRIRGGPQETQYF. The CDR3 DNA is TGTGCCAGCAGAATTAGGGGGGGTCCCCAAGAGACCCAGTACTTC.

This clone was seen only once. The gene calls are TRBV5-1 and TRBJ2-3; 7 nucleotides align to TRBD2. Germline V gene sequence: CDR1 SGHRS, CDR2 YFSETQ. The CDR3 is made up of 14 amino acids. After removal of 10 bases from V and 0 bases from J, the junction contained 8 bases not matched to a gene. CDR3 sequence: CASRPGGSTDTQYF. The CDR3 bases are TGCGCCTCCAGGCCGGGGGGAAGCACAGATACGCAGTATTTT. The full variable domain, with the rest looked up from reference TRBV5-1 and TRBJ2-3, is KAGVTQTPRYLIKTRGQQVTLSCSPISGHRSVSWYQQTPGQGLQFLFEYFSETQRNKGNFPGRFSGRQFSNSRSEMNVSTLELGDSALYLCASRPGGSTDTQYFGPGTRLTVL.

This chain joins TRBV2 and TRBJ1-6, with TRBD1 identical over 7 bases. CDR3 size: 16 residues. V lost 3 bases to trimming and J lost 9 bases; unmatched junction nucleotides: 11. The V gene's germline CDR1 is SNHLY and CDR2 FYNNEI. CDR3 loop: CASSEGDSRQSSPLHF. The DNA for the CDR3 is TGTGCCAGCAGTGAGGGGGACAGCCGGCAAAGTTCACCCCTCCACTTT.

This clone came up once. The rearrangement joins TRBV5-1 to TRBJ2-5; 12 positions match TRBD2. Germline V gene data show CDR1 as SGHRS and CDR2 as YFSETQ. V trimming: 4 bases; J trimming: 5 bases; junction bases outside the gene matches: 6. There are 15 residues in the CDR3. CDR3 amino acids: CASSAGTSGRETQYF. The CDR3 DNA reads TGCGCCAGCAGCGCCGGGACTAGCGGGCGGGAGACCCAGTACTTC. Looking up the rest from reference TRBV5-1 and TRBJ2-5 gives the full variable domain: KAGVTQTPRYLIKTRGQQVTLSCSPISGHRSVSWYQQTPGQGLQFLFEYFSETQRNKGNFPGRFSGRQFSNSRSEMNVSTLELGDSALYLCASSAGTSGRETQYFGPGTRLLVL.

The V call is TRBV6-1, the J call TRBJ2-7; 7 nucleotides agree with TRBD2. The CDR3 consists of 14 residues. Germline CDR1 reads MNHNS; CDR2 reads SASEGT. Trimming removed 1 base from V and 3 bases from J; junction bases left unmatched: 3. The CDR3 DNA reads TGTGCCAGCAGTGAAGGGGGCGGGGGCTACGAGCAGTACTTC. Translation: CASSEGGGGYEQYF.

The J gene is TRBJ2-7, the V gene TRBV9; TRBD1 might be the D (6 bases). Per the germline V gene, CDR1 is SGDLS and CDR2 is YYNGEE. The CDR3 contains 13 residues. V shed 3 bases and J shed 1 base, with 8 bases lying between them. The CDR3 sequence is CASSDRDSYEQYF. CDR3 bases: TGTGCCAGCAGCGACAGGGATTCCTACGAGCAGTACTTC.

V usage is TRBV10-3 and J usage is TRBJ2-7, with a weak D call TRBD2 (5 bases). This CDR3 has 14 amino acids. Between the trimmed V and J ends, which lost 11 bases and 0 bases, there was a span of 17 bases. Germline CDR1 reads ENHRY; CDR2 reads SYGVKD. The CDR3 DNA sequence: TGTGCCTCCGGGGAGACCGCCAGCTCCTACGAGCAGTACTTC. Protein: CASGETASSYEQYF.

The CDR3 sequence is CSKDRGYGYTF. The CDR3 DNA reads as TGCAGCAAAGACAGGGGCTATGGCTACACCTTC. The chain couples TRBV20-1 to TRBJ1-2, with 8 bases that match TRBD1. This CDR3 spans 11 amino acids. CDR1 DFQATT and CDR2 SNEGSKA come from the germline V gene (reference sequence).

This clone was seen just once. This rearrangement joins TRBV27 to TRBJ2-7; 8 positions match TRBD1. This CDR3 is 15 amino acids long. V shed 4 bases and J 4 bases; nucleotides not matched to a gene: 9. In germline, CDR1 is MNHEY, CDR2 SMNVEV (reference sequence). The chain's CDR3 is CASSSWGTGPYEQYF. The DNA for the CDR3 is TGTGCCAGCAGTTCCTGGGGGACAGGCCCTTACGAGCAGTACTTC.

The genes are TRBV9 and TRBJ1-5; 7 bases match TRBD1. With V trimmed by 4 bases and J by 5 bases, 6 bases remained unmatched. The CDR3 totals 14 residues. From germline, CDR1 is SGDLS and CDR2 YYNGEE. CDR3 loop: CASSPYRGHQPQHF. CDR3 sequence (DNA): TGTGCCAGCAGCCCCTACAGGGGACATCAGCCCCAGCATTTT.

The chain couples TRBV7-9 to TRBJ1-2; 7 nucleotides align to TRBD1. V shed 5 bases, J shed 8 bases, and the junction held 11 bases outside the gene matches. Germline CDR1 reads SEHNR; CDR2 reads FQNEAQ (reference sequence). The CDR3 sequence is 14 residues long. CDR3 protein: CASSLQTGLPGYTF. CDR3 sequence (DNA): TGTGCCAGCAGCCTGCAGACAGGGTTGCCAGGCTACACCTTC. Using reference TRBV7-9 and TRBJ1-2 for the parts outside the CDR3, the full variable domain is DTGVSQNPRHKITKRGQNVTFRCDPISEHNRLYWYRQTLGQGPEFLTYFQNEAQLEKSRLLSDRFSAERPKGSFSTLEIQRTEQGDSAMYLCASSLQTGLPGYTFGSGTRLTVV.

The genes are TRBV6-5 and TRBJ2-5, with a possible D match to TRBD2 (6 bases). Germline CDR1 reads MNHEY; CDR2 reads SVGAGI. Trimming left V 7 bases short and J 5 bases short, with 20 bases between. The CDR3 spans 15 residues. CDR3 region: CASTSPGVIGETQYF. The CDR3 DNA reads TGTGCCAGCACCTCGCCGGGGGTAATAGGGGAGACCCAGTACTTC.

J is TRBJ2-3 and V is TRBV28; TRBD2 aligns across 7 bases. Germline V lookup: CDR1 MDHEN, CDR2 SYDVKM. The junction had 5 bases not matched to a gene; V was cut back by 7 bases and J by 1 base. CDR3 length: 14 amino acids. CDR3 DNA sequence: TGTGCCAGCAATCCTCTAGCGGGCACAGATACGCAGTATTTT. Translated: CASNPLAGTDTQYF.